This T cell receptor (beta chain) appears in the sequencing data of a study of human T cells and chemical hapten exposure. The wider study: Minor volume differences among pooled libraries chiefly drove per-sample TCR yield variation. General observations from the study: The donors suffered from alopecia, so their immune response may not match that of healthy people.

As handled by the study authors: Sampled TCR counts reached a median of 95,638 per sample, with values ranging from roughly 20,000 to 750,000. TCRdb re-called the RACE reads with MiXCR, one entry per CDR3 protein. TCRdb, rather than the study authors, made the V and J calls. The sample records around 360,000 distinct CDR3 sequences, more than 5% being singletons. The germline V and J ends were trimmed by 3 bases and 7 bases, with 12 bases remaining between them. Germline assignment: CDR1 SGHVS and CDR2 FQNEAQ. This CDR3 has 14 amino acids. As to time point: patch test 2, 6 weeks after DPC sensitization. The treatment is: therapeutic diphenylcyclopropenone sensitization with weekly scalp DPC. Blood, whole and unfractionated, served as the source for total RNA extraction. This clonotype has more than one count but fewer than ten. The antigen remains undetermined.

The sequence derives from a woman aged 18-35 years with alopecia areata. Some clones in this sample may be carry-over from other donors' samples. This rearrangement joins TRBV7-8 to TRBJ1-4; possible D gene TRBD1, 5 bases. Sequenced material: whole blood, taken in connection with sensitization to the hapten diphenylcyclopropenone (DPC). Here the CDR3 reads CASSLGVGSEKLFF. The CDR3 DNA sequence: TGTGCCAGCAGCTTGGGGGTGGGGAGTGAAAAACTGTTTTTT.